The sequence of this TCR beta chain was determined in a study of T cells in Graves' hyperthyroidism and ophthalmopathy. The TCR beta CDR3 regions underwent amplification using RNA transcripts as the source. A first-round RT-PCR of the TCR CDR3 used the HTBI primer set. TCRdb reprocessed the multiplex PCR reads with MiXCR, giving one entry per CDR3 protein. This sample has approximately 720,000 distinct CDR3 sequences, with around 20% found just once. Germline CDR1 SGHVS, CDR2 FQNEAQ. V was clipped by 6 bases and J by 3 bases, with 14 bases between them. The CDR3 has 14 residues. This clonotype was seen ten or more times.

The chain has TRBV7-8 and TRBJ1-1; D unresolved. Sequenced input: blood. This receptor was taken from a woman aged 45-65 years with Graves' hyperthyroidism that later progressed to Graves' ophthalmopathy. The CDR3 reads CASSSEVEDTEAFF. The CDR3 region has the DNA TGTGCCAGCAGTTCAGAGGTTGAGGACACTGAAGCTTTCTTT.